The T cell receptor beta chain under discussion was sequenced for a study of cytomegalovirus exposure and HLA in healthy donors. Whole-study results and caveats: Reports credit the classifier with highly specific, highly sensitive diagnosis of cytomegalovirus status. Rarity characterized most TCR sequences, yet some public TCRs appeared in many donors. Investigators reported under 200 TCR beta chains as tied to cytomegalovirus.

As for this clone: Its antigen is undetermined.

Germline V gene data show CDR1 as SGHDN and CDR2 as FVKESK. CDR3 length: 15 residues. Trimming cost V 3 bases and J 1 base; bases outside gene matches: 4. The donors were in the roughly 120-subject validation cohort, distinct from the roughly 700-subject first cohort. Clones were sequenced by immunoSEQ multiplex PCR, and TCRdb holds only the in-frame ones, with some missing. This sample carries hundreds of thousands of clones, roughly 87% of them seen once, and the ten largest clones take more than 10%. The chain carries TRBV14 and TRBJ2-7; TRBD2 matches 9 bases. The clonotype comes from a man between 18 and 35 years old in good health and CMV-seropositive. Material for sequencing was PBMCs. CDR3 sequence reads: CASSHSGSTSYEQYF. As DNA, the CDR3 is TGTGCCAGCAGCCATAGCGGGAGTACGTCCTACGAGCAGTACTTC.